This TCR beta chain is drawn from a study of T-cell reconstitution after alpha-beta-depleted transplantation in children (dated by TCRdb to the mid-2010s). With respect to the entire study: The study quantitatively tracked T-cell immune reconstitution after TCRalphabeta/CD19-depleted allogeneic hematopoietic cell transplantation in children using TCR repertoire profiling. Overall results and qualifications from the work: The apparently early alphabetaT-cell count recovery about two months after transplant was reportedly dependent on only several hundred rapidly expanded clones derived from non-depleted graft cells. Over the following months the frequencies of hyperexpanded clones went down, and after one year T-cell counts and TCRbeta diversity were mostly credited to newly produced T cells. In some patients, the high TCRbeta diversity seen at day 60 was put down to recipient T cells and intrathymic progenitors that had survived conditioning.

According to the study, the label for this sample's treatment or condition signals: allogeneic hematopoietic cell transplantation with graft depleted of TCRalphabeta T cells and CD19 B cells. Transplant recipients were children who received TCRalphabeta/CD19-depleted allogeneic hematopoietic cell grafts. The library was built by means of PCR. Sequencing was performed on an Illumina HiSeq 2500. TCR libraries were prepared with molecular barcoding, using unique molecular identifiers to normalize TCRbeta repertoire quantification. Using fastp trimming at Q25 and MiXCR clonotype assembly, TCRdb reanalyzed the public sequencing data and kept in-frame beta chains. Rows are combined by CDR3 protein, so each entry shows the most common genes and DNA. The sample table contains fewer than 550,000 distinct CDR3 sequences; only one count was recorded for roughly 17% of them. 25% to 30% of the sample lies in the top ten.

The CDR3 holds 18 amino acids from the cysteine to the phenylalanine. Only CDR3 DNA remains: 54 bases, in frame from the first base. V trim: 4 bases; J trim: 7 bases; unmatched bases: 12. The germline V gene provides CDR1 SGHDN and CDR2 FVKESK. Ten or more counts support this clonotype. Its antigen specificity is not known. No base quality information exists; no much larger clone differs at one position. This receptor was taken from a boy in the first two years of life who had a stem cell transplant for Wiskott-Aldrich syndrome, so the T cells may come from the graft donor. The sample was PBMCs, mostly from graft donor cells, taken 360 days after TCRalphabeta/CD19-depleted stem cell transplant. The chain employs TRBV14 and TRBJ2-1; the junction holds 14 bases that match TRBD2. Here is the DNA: TGTGCCAGCAGCCCCTGGAGCGGACTAGCGGGGGGTGGTAATGAGCAGTTCTTC. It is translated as CASSPWSGLAGGGNEQFF.